The subject of this entry is one TCR beta chain. V lost 6 bases and J lost 5, with 3 bases in between. The CDR3 extends over 10 amino acids. Looked up from germline, CDR1 is MNHEY and CDR2 is SMNVEV (reference sequence). It was CD45RO-negative cells, positively selected for CCR7, that made up naive CD8 cells, with terminally differentiated effector memory CD45RA+ cells excluded. The data were obtained in a study of shared clonotypes between healthy human individuals. Study as a whole: Two female and three male donors aged 18 to 49 were enrolled.

Profiled with immunoSEQ multiplex PCR; TCRdb holds only in-frame clones, not every one. The table includes 550,000 to 650,000 clones, 90% to 97% detected once. The chain links TRBV27 to TRBJ2-3; D not certain. The sequence came from a woman younger than 45 in good health. The source material was naive CD8+ T cells sorted from blood. The CDR3 DNA follows: TGTGCCAGCAGGGGAGATACGCAGTATTTT. Translation gives CASRGDTQYF.